This T cell receptor (beta chain) was profiled in a study of T cells in Graves' hyperthyroidism and ophthalmopathy. This clonotype was detected ten times or more. Uncontrolled infection, other autoimmune disease, pregnancy and lactation each barred patients from inclusion. The CDR3 runs to 14 residues. The V end was cut by 4 bases, the J end by 5 bases, with 11 bases between. Amplified TCR beta CDR3 regions derived from RNA transcripts. First-round RT-PCR with HTBI primers amplified the TCR CDR3 region. TCRdb reprocessed the multiplex PCR reads with MiXCR, giving one entry per CDR3 protein. Counted here are 550,000 to 800,000 distinct CDR3 sequences, 16% occurring once; the ten biggest clones make up roughly 8%.

The clonotype comes from a man between 18 and 29 years old with Graves' hyperthyroidism. Sequenced: blood. The genes are TRBV12-3 or TRBV12-4 and TRBJ2-2, with D perhaps matching TRBD1 or TRBD2 (5 bases each). CDR3 DNA sequence: TGTGCCAGCAGTTCGGGGCTCGGAACCGGGGAGCTGTTTTTT. Translating gives CASSSGLGTGELFF.